This entry features one TCR beta chain sequence. The germline CDR1 and CDR2 sequences are SGHTA and FQGNSA. V shed 5 bases and J 5 bases; nucleotides not matched to a gene: 14. CDR3 size: 16 residues. The sample originates from a study of blood T cell repertoires in COVID-19. Study information: Collection of acute and convalescent COVID-19 samples took place in the United States, Italy and Spain.

TCRdb keeps only in-frame clones here, not all; method: immunoSEQ multiplex PCR. The sample contains approximately 160,000 clones, around three quarters of which appear only once. The chain links TRBV7-2 to TRBJ2-5, with TRBD1 identical over 7 bases. The sequenced sample was peripheral blood. The sequence derives from a man in his sixties with acute or convalescent COVID-19. The CDR3 sequence is CASSPQEGQVRETQYF. For the CDR3, the DNA is TGTGCCAGCAGCCCCCAGGAAGGACAGGTTCGGGAGACCCAGTACTTC.